This T cell receptor (beta chain) was observed in a study of CD8 T cells in ankylosing spondylitis. As concerns this clonotype: Its target is not known.

Quantitative 5'-RACE with molecular barcodes produced the TCR beta libraries. Each CDR3 protein is one row after TCRdb ran MiXCR on the 5' RACE reads. Altogether fewer than 400,000 distinct CDR3 sequences are present, less than 9.5% being singletons, with the ten largest covering roughly 15%. Study results and limitations: A motif of 7 to 9 highly homologous TCR beta variants was seen as apparently characteristic of ankylosing spondylitis blood. Reports say disease-linked clones showed up significantly more in matched ankylosing spondylitis synovial fluid. Researchers report that disease-linked clones proved CD8+ and relatively rare in peripheral blood. Reactive arthritis synovial fluid and blood previously showed some of these motif variants.

Trimming removed 2 bases from V and 5 bases from J, with 8 bases in between. The CDR3 sequence is 13 residues long. Germline loops: CDR1 SGDLS, CDR2 YYNGEE. The chain couples TRBV9 to TRBJ1-5; D remains ambiguous. The TCR originated in a male donor with ankylosing spondylitis. The sequenced sample consisted of blood, either unsorted or a sorted T cell fraction (not recorded which). The CDR3: CASSVSDDQPQHF. The CDR3 coding sequence is TGTGCCAGCAGCGTCTCAGACGATCAGCCCCAGCATTTT.